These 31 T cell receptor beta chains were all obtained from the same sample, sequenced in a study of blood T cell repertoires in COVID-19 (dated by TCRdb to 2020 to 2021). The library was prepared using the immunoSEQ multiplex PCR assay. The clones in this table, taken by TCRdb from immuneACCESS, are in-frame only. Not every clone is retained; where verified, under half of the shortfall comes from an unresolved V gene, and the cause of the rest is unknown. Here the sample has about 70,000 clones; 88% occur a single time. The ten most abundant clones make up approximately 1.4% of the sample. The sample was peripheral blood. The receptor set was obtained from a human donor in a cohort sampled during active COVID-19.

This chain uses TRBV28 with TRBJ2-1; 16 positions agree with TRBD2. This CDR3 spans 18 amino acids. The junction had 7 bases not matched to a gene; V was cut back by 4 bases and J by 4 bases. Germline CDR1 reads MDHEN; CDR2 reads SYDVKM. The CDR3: CASSYPGLAGGPYNEQFF. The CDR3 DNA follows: TGTGCCAGCAGTTACCCGGGACTAGCGGGAGGGCCATACAATGAGCAGTTCTTC.

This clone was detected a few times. The CDR3 sequence: CASSLEPGSETQYF. The CDR3 nucleotides are TGTGCCAGCAGCTTAGAACCGGGGTCGGAGACCCAGTACTTC. The J gene is TRBJ2-5, the V gene TRBV11-3; D might be TRBD2 (5 bases). V shed 0 bases and J shed 5 bases, with 10 bases lying between them. Germline CDR1 reads SGHNT; CDR2 reads YENEEA. This CDR3 has 14 amino acids.

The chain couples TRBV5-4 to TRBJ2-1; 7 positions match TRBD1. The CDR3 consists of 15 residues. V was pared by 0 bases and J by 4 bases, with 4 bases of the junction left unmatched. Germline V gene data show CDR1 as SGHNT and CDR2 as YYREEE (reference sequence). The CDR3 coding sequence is TGTGCCAGCAGCTTGGGACAGGGTCTGTACAATGAGCAGTTCTTC. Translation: CASSLGQGLYNEQFF.

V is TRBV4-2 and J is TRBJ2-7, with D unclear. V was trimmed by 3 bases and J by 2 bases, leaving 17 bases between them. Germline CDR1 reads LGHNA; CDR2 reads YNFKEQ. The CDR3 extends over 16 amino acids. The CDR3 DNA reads TGTGCCAGCAGCCAGTCCAGAGACACCAGAACCTACGAGCAGTACTTC. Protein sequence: CASSQSRDTRTYEQYF.

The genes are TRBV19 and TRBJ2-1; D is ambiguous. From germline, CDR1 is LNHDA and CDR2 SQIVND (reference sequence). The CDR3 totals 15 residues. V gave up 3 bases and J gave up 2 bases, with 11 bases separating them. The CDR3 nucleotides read TGTGCCAGTAGTATCCCTAACACAGCCTACAATGAGCAGTTCTTC. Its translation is CASSIPNTAYNEQFF.

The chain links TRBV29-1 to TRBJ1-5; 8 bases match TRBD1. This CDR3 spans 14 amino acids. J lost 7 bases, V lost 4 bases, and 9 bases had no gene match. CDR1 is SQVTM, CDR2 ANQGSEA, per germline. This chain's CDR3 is CSVAGGQGGQPQHF. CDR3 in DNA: TGCAGCGTTGCGGGAGGACAGGGCGGGCAGCCCCAGCATTTT.

The CDR3 loop reads CASSLQGAGNEKLFF. CDR3 nucleotide sequence: TGTGCCAGCAGCCTTCAGGGGGCCGGGAATGAAAAACTGTTTTTT. The J gene is TRBJ1-4, the V gene TRBV11-3, with 8 bases fitting TRBD1. The V and J ends lost 5 bases and 5 bases, in that order; junction bases with no gene match: 7. Germline lookup yields CDR1 SGHNT and CDR2 YENEEA. The CDR3 spans 15 residues.

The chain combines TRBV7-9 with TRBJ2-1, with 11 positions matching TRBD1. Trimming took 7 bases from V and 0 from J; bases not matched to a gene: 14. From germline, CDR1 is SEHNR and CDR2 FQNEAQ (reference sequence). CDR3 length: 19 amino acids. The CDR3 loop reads CASTFRTGGLRTSYNEQFF. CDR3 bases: TGTGCCAGCACGTTCCGGACAGGGGGCCTTAGAACCTCCTACAATGAGCAGTTCTTC.

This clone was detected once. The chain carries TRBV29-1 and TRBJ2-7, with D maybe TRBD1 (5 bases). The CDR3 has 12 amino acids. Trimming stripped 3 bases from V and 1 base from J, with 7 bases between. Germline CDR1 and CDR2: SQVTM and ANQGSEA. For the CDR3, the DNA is TGCAGCGTTGAGACAGAGTCCTACGAGCAGTACTTC. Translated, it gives CSVETESYEQYF.

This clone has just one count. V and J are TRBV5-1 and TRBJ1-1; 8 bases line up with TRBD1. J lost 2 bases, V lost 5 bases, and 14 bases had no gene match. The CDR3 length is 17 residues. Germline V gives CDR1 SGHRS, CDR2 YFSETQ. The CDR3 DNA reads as TGCGCCAGCAGAGAGGGCCTGGGGACAGGCCGAAACACTGAAGCTTTCTTT. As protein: CASREGLGTGRNTEAFF.

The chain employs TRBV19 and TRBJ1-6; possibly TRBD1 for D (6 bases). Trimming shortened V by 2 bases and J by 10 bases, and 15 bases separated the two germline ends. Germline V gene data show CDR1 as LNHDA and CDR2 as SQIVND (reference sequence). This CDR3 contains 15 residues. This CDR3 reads CASSISGRGYSPLHF. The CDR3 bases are TGTGCCAGTAGTATATCCGGCAGGGGATACTCACCCCTCCACTTT.

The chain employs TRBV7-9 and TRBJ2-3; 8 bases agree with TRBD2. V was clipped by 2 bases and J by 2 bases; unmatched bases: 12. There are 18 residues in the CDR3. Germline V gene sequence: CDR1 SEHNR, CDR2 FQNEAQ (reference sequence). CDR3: CASSLRSGSIITTDTQYF. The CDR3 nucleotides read TGTGCCAGCAGCTTAAGAAGCGGGAGTATAATAACCACAGATACGCAGTATTTT.

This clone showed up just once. The CDR3 loop is CATSGGLDRALETQYF. CDR3 nucleotide sequence: TGTGCCACCAGTGGGGGGCTCGACAGGGCCCTAGAGACCCAGTACTTC. V and J are TRBV24-1 and TRBJ2-5; 7 bases map to TRBD1. The V gene's germline CDR1 is KGHDR and CDR2 SFDVKD. The length of the CDR3 is 16 residues. V trimming: 5 bases; J trimming: 4 bases; junction bases outside the gene matches: 12.

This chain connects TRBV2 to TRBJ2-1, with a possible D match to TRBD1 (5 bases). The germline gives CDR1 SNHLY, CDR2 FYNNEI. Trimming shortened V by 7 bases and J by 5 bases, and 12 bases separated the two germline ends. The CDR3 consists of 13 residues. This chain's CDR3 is CASMGQRNNEQFF. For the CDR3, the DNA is TGTGCCAGCATGGGGCAGCGTAACAATGAGCAGTTCTTC.

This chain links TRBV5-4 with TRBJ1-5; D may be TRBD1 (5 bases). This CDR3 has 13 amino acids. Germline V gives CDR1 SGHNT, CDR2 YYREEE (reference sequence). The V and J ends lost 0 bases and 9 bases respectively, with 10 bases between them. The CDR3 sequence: CASSLEAGRPQHF. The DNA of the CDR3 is TGTGCCAGCAGCTTGGAGGCGGGACGGCCCCAGCATTTT.

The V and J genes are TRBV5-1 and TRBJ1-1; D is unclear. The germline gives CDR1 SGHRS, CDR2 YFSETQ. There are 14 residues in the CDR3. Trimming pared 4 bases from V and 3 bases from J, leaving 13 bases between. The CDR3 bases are TGCGCCAGCAGCAGACGGCCCGGGGACACTGAAGCTTTCTTT. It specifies CASSRRPGDTEAFF.

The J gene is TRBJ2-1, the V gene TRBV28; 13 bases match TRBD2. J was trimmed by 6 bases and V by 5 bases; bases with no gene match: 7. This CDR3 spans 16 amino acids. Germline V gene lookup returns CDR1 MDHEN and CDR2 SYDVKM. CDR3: CASSITTSGRTNEQFF. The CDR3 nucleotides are TGTGCCAGCAGTATCACGACTAGCGGGAGGACCAATGAGCAGTTCTTC.

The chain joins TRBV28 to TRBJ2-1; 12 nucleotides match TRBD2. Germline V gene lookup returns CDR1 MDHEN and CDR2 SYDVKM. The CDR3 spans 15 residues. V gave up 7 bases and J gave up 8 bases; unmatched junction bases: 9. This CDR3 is CASTQLLAGGDEQFF. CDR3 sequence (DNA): TGTGCCAGCACCCAACTACTAGCGGGAGGTGATGAGCAGTTCTTC.

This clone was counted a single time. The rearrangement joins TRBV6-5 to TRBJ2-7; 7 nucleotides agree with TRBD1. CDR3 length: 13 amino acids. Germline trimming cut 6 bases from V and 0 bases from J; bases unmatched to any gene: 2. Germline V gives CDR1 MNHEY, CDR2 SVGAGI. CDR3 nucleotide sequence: TGTGCCAGCAGAGGGACAGCCTCCTACGAGCAGTACTTC. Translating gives CASRGTASYEQYF.

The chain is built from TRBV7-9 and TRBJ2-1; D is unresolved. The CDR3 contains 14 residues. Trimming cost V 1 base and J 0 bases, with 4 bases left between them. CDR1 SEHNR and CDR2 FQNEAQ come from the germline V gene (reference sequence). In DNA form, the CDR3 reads TGTGCCAGCAGCTTAGACAGCTCCTACAATGAGCAGTTCTTC. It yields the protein CASSLDSSYNEQFF. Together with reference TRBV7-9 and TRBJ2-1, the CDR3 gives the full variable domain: DTGVSQNPRHKITKRGQNVTFRCDPISEHNRLYWYRQTLGQGPEFLTYFQNEAQLEKSRLLSDRFSAERPKGSFSTLEIQRTEQGDSAMYLCASSLDSSYNEQFFGPGTRLTVL.

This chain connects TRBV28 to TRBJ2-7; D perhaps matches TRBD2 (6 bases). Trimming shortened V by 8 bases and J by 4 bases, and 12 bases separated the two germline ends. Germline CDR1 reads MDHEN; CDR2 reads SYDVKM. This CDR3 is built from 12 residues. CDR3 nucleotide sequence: TGTGCCAGCCGCCGGAGGGGTTACGAGCAGTACTTC. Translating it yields CASRRRGYEQYF.

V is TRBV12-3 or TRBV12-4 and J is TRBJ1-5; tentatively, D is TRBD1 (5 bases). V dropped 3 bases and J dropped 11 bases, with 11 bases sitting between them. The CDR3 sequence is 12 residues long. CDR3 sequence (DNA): TGTGCCAGCAGTTTGGCAGGGAGGGCCCAGCATTTT. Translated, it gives CASSLAGRAQHF.

DNA of the CDR3: TGTGCCAGTAGTCCCCCGGGCGTGCCCCGGGGGACCTTC. Residues: CASSPPGVPRGTF. The chain joins TRBV19 to TRBJ1-2; tentatively, D is TRBD1 (5 bases). CDR1 LNHDA and CDR2 SQIVND come from the germline V gene (reference sequence). The CDR3 totals 13 residues. V was clipped by 5 bases and J by 14 bases, with 21 bases between them.

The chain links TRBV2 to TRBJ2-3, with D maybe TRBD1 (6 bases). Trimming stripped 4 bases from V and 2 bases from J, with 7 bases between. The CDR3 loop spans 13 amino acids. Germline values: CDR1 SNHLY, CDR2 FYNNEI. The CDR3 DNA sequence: TGTGCCAGCAGTGGGGACAACACAGATACGCAGTATTTT. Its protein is CASSGDNTDTQYF.

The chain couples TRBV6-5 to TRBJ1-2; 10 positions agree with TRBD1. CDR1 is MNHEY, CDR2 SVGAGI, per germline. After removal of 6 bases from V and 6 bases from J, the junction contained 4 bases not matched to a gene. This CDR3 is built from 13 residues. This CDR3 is CASRDRGRNGYTF. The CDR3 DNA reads TGTGCCAGCAGGGACAGGGGGAGGAATGGCTACACCTTC.

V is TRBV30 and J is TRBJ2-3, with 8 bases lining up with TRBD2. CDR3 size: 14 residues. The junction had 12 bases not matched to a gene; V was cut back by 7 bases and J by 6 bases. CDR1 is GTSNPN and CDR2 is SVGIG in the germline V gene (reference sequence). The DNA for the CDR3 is TGTGCCTTTGGGCGGGAGGCCCGCGAGGATACGCAGTATTTT. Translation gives CAFGREAREDTQYF.

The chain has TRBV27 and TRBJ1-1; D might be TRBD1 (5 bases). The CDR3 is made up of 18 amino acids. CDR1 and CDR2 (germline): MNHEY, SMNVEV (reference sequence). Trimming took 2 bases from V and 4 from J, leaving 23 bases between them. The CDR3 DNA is TGTGCCAGCAGTTTACAATGGCGCCAGGGCGTCGGGGGCACTGAAGCTTTCTTT. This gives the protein CASSLQWRQGVGGTEAFF.

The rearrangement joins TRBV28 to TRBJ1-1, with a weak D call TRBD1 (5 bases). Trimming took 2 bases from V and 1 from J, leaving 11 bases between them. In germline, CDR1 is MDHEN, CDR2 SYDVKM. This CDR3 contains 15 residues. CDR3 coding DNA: TGTGCCAGCAGTTTAGGGCGGGGGGAGAACACTGAAGCTTTCTTT. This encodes CASSLGRGENTEAFF.

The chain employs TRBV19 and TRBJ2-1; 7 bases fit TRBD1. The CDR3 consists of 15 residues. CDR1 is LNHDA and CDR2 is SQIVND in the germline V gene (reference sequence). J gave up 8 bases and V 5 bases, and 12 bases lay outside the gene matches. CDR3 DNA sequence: TGTGCCAGTAGTTTGGCGACAGGGCGGCTCTATGAGCAGTTCTTC. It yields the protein CASSLATGRLYEQFF. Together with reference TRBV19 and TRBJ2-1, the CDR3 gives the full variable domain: DGGITQSPKYLFRKEGQNVTLSCEQNLNHDAMYWYRQDPGQGLRLIYYSQIVNDFQKGDIAEGYSVSREKKESFPLTVTSAQKNPTAFYLCASSLATGRLYEQFFGPGTRLTVL.

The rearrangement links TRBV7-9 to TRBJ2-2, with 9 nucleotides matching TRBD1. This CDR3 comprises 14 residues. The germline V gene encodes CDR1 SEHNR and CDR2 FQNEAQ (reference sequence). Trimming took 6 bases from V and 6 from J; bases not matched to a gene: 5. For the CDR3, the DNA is TGTGCCAGCAGTTGGGACAGGGAGGCCGGGGAGCTGTTTTTT. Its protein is CASSWDREAGELFF.

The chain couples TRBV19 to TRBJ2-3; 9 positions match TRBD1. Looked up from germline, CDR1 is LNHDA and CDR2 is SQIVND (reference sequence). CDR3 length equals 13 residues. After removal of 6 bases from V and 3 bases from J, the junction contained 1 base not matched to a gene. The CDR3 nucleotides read TGTGCCAGTAGGGACAGGGGTACAGATACGCAGTATTTT. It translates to CASRDRGTDTQYF.